Sequencing of this T cell receptor (beta chain) was carried out in a study of T cells in Graves' hyperthyroidism and ophthalmopathy. Study observations and caveats: Among thyroid clonotypes expanded above 0.001, most also appeared in blood. The model foresaw ophthalmopathy a median 6.5 months prior to onset.

Clinicians diagnosed patients from clinical symptoms, serum thyroxine and TRAb, thyroid ultrasound and orbital computed tomography. Amplification targeted TCR beta CDR3 regions from RNA transcripts. The study used the HTBI primer set for a first-round RT-PCR of the TCR CDR3. TCRdb analysed the multiplex PCR reads with MiXCR anew, one entry per CDR3 protein. Of 550,000 to 700,000 distinct CDR3 sequences listed, 40% to 55% are singletons. Unmatched junction bases numbered 6, after V lost 0 bases and J lost 2 bases. Germline V lookup: CDR1 MGHRA, CDR2 YSYEKL. The CDR3 contains 17 residues. This clonotype was found a few times. Its target is unknown.

Sequencing was carried out using peripheral blood or thyroid tissue (not recorded which). This TCR was sampled from an adult woman with Graves' disease, either hyperthyroidism or ophthalmopathy (not recorded which). The chain uses TRBV4-1 and TRBJ2-2; 7 bases are shared with TRBD2. In DNA form, the CDR3 reads TGCGCCAGCAGCCAAGAATGGGGGGGTTATAACACCGGGGAGCTGTTTTTT. Translation gives CASSQEWGGYNTGELFF.